This T cell receptor (beta chain) was documented in a study of shared clonotypes between healthy human individuals. Libraries were prepared by immunoSEQ multiplex PCR; TCRdb keeps only in-frame clonotypes and omits some of them. The data show about 2 million clones, 85% to 95% seen once. CDR3 size: 11 residues. Germline CDR1 is DFQATT and CDR2 is SNEGSKA (reference sequence). Trimming shortened V by 8 bases and J by 3 bases, and 10 bases separated the two germline ends. This clone was detected a few times. The sequence was collected from a man between 18 and 29 years old in good health. Sequenced input: naive CD4+ T cells sorted from blood. Subset specified: CD45RA+ positively selected. This chain joins TRBV20-1 and TRBJ1-1; no firm D call. The CDR3, as DNA: TGCAGTAGTGGAGGAGACACTGAAGCTTTCTTT. It translates to CSSGGDTEAFF.